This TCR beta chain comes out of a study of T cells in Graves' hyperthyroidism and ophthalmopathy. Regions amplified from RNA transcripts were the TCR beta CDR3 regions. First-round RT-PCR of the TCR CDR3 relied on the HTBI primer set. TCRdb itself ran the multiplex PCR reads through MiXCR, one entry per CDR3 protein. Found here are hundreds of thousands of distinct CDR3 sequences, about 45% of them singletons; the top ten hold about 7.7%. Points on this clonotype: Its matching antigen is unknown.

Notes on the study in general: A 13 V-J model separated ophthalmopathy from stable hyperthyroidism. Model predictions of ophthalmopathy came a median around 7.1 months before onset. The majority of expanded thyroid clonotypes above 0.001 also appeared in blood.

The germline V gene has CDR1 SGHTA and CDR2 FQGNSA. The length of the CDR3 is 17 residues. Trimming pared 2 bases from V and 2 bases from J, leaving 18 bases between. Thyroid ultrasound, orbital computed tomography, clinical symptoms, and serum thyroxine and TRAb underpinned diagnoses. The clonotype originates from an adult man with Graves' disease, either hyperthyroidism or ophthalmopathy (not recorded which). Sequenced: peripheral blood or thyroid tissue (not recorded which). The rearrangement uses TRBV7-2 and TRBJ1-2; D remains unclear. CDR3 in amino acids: CASSLTAGLASNYGYTF. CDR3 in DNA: TGTGCCAGCAGCTTAACAGCGGGTCTAGCTTCCAACTATGGCTACACCTTC.